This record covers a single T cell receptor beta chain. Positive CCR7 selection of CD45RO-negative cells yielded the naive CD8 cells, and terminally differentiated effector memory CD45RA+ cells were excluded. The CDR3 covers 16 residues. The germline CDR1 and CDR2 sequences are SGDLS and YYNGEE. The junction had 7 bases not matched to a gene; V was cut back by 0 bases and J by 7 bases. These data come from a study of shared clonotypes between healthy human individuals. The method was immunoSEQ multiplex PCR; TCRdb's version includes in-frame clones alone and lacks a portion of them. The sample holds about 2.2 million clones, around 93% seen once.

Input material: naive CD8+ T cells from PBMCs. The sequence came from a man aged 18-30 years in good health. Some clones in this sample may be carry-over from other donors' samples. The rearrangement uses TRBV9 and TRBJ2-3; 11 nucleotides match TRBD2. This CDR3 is CASSVGGTSGTYTQYF. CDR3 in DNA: TGTGCCAGCAGCGTAGGAGGGACTAGCGGAACCTATACGCAGTATTTT.